Listed here is a single TCR beta chain. Its antigen remains unidentified. The record has no base qualities; no much larger clone is one base away. This record comes from a study of shared clonotypes between healthy human individuals (TCRdb year 2020). As for the study more broadly: A couple of women and a few men aged 18 to 49 years were included in the cohort. To estimate repertoire size and how much clonotypes are shared between individuals, the study performed deep sequencing of blood TCR repertoires from about five healthy adults. For each donor, CD4 naive and CD4 memory were each run on three plates, CD8 naive on two plates, and CD8 memory on one plate. Between about 0.8 and 9 billion PBMCs per donor were obtained by leukapheresis. To increase sequencing depth and limit assay-specific biases, different laboratories used diverse techniques to prepare libraries and sequence TCR repertoires. Findings and caveats that apply to the study as a whole: The small number of donors limited the genetic and exposure-history diversity represented. Based on pairwise subsampling, the degree of clonotype sharing among donors was expected to be affected by sequencing depth. Naive subsets generally had larger estimated clonotype richness than memory subsets did. Sampling was restricted to blood, and TCR repertoires in tissues likely differ from the TCR repertoires found in blood. Clonotypes shared by all four sorted-subset donors showed higher generation probabilities than non-shared clonotypes. Rarefaction of sorted-subset datasets indicated incomplete sequencing despite the large sequencing depth. Sharing across several donors was observed for 5% to 6.5% of naive CD4, under 4% of naive CD8, 2% to 2.5% of memory CD4, and 0.4% of memory CD8 clonotypes.

V is clipped by 4 bases and J by 5 bases, and the sequence between their germline boundaries is 9 bases long. The CDR3 sequence holds 13 residues, the cysteine and phenylalanine included. Of all the DNA, just the CDR3 is kept, 39 bases in frame from base 1. The germline V gene (reference sequence) yields MNHEY for CDR1 and SMNVEV for CDR2. CD8 naive samples consisted of CD45RO-negative cells that were positively selected for CCR7, yielding a CD45RA+CCR7+ population without TemRA cells. The donors were healthy, HIV-negative adults who had no recently reported acute infections or vaccinations. Every donor was a Caucasian adult residing in Nashville, Tennessee, USA. Blood was collected by leukapheresis, and PBMCs were isolated by Ficoll-Histopaque density gradient centrifugation and then cryopreserved in liquid nitrogen vapor phase. Analytical flow cytometry was used to check the purity and quantity of each magnetically sorted T cell population. Genomic DNA was isolated from each sorted fraction and quantified by UV absorbance on a Nanodrop 2000c.

TCR CDR3 regions were amplified from genomic DNA by multiplex PCR using the deep immunoSEQ assay. Extracted genomic DNA from each cell subset was distributed evenly across all wells of several immunoSEQ 96-well plates, and each plate was treated as a replicate. Each replicate PCR for sorted subsets received around 200 ng genomic DNA, equal to about 30,000 T cell genomes. Purified libraries were measured with a Qubit 3.0 fluorometer, size-checked on a Bioanalyzer 2100, and measured again with the KAPA Library Quantification kit. Every immunoSEQ 96-well plate was sequenced on a separate single-read 150-cycle Illumina NextSeq 550 flow cell. The paper's data handling went like this. Because only junctional sequences without quality scores were contained in the immunoSEQ output, filtering matching that applied to full-length reads could not be performed. Sequences were annotated with PyIR, a Python wrapper for IgBLAST v1.9, using IMGT germline references to assign V/J genes and CDR3. Reads with weak V/J assignments (E-value above 1e-6), missing CDR3, stop codons, out-of-frame junctions, or ambiguous translated residues were removed. V3J clonotypes were defined as sequences sharing the same inferred V gene, J gene, and CDR3 amino acid sequence. Percentage overlap between repertoires was computed as shared unique clonotypes divided by the size of the smaller repertoire. Repertoire richness was assessed with RTK rarefaction, the Chao1 estimator, and Recon v2.1 estimates of unobserved clonotypes. Generation probabilities were computed with OLGA for all TCRbeta clonotypes obtained by the gDNA method from a few donors. Sourced from immuneACCESS, this table was stored by TCRdb with only in-frame sequences that have V and J called. A share of the clones is absent; for the studies checked, an unresolved V gene accounts for under half, and the remainder has no known explanation. D and trimming come from the DNA, and the V and J calls and clone size come from that table. This sample comprises millions of clones, about 92% of them detected only once. About 1.8% of the sample is held by the ten biggest clonotypes.

The receptor's source is a man aged 18 to 35 in good health. Some clones in this sample may be carry-over from other donors' samples. The sample comprised naive CD8+ T cells from PBMCs. The sample's cell subset or site, from its label and the paper: CD45RA+CCR7+. The chain is encoded by TRBV27 joined to TRBJ2-1; no D gene is confidently identified. The DNA sequence follows: TGTGCCAGCAGTTACGTTGGGGACAATGAGCAGTTCTTC. Its coded protein is CASSYVGDNEQFF.